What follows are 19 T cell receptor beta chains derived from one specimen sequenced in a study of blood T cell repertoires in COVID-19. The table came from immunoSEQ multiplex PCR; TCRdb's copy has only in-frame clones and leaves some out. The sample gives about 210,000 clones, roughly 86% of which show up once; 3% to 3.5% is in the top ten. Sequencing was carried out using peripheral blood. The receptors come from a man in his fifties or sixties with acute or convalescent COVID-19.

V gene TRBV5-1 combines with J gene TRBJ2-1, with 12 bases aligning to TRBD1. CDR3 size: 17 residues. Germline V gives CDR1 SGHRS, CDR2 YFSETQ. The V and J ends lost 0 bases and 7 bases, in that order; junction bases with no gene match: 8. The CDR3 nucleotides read TGCGCCAGCAGCTTGGGCCCGGGACAGGGGGCCCCTAATGAGCAGTTCTTC. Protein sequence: CASSLGPGQGAPNEQFF.

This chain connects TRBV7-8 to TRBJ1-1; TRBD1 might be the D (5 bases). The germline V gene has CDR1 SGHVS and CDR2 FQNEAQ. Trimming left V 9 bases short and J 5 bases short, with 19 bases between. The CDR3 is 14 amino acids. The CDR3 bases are TGTGCCAGTGAACGTAGTGGGGCGGGGACTGAAGCTTTCTTT. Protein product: CASERSGAGTEAFF.

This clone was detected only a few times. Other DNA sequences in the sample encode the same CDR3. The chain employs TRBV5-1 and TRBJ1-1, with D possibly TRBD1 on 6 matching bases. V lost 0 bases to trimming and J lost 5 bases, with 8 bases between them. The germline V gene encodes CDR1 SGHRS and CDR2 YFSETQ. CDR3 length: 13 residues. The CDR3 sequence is CASSLVQGTEAFF. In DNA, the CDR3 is TGCGCCAGCAGCTTGGTCCAGGGGACTGAAGCTTTCTTT.

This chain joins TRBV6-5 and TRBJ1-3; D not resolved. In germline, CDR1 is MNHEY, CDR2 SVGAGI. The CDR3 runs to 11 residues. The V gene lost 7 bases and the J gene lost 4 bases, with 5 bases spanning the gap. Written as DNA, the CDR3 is TGTGCCAGCAATCCGGGAAACACCATATATTTT. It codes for CASNPGNTIYF.

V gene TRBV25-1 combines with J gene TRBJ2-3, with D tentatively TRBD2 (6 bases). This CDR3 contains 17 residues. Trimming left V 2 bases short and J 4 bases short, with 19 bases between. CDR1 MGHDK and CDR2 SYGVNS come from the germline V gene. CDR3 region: CASSENLLGTGADTQYF. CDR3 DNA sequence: TGTGCCAGCAGTGAAAATCTCCTCGGAACGGGAGCAGATACGCAGTATTTT.

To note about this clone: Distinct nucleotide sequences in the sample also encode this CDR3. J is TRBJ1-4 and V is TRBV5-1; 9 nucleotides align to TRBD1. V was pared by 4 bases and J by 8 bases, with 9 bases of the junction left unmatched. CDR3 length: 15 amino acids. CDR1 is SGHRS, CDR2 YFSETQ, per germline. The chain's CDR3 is CASSPGQGVGEKLFF. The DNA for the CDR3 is TGCGCCAGCAGCCCGGGACAGGGTGTGGGGGAAAAACTGTTTTTT.

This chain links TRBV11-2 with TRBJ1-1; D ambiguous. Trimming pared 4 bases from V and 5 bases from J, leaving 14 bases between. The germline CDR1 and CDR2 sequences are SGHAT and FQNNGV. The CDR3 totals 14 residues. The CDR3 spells CASSSYSAGTEAFF. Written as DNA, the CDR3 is TGTGCCAGCAGCTCCTACTCCGCGGGAACTGAAGCTTTCTTT.

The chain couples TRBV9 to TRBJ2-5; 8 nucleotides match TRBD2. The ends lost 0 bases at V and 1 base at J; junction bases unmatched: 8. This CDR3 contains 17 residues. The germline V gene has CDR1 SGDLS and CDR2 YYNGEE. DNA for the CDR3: TGTGCCAGCAGCGTAGGGGTCAACGGGGGGGTCCAAGAGACCCAGTACTTC. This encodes CASSVGVNGGVQETQYF.

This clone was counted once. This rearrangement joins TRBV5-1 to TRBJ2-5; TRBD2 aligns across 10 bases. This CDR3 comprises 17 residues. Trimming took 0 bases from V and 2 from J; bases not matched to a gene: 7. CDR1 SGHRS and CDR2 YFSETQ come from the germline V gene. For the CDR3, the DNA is TGCGCCAGCAGCTTGGTTCTAGCGGGGGACCTTCAAGAGACCCAGTACTTC. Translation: CASSLVLAGDLQETQYF.

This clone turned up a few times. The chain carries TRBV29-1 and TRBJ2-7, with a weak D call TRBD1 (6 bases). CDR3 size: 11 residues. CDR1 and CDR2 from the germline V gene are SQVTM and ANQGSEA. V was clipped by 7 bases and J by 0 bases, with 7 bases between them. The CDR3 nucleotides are TGCAGCGCAGGGGCCTCCTACGAGCAGTACTTC. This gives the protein CSAGASYEQYF.

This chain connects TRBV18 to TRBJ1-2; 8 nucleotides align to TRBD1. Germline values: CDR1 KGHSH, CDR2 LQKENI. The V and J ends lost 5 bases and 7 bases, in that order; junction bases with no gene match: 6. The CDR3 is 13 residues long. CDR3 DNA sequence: TGTGCCAGCTCAGAGGACAGGGACGGTGGCTACACCTTC. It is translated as CASSEDRDGGYTF.

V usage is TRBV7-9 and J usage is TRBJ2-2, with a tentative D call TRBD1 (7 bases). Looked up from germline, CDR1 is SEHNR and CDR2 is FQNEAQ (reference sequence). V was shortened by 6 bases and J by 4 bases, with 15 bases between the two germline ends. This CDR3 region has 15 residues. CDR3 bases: TGTGCCAGCAGGTCGCAGGGGGGCGGCACCGGGGAGCTGTTTTTT. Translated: CASRSQGGGTGELFF.

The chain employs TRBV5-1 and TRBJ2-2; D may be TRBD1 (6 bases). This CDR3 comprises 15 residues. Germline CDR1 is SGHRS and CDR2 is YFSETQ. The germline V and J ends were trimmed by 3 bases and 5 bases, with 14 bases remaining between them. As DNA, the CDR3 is TGCGCCAGCAGCTCGGGACACCATCGTACCGGGGAGCTGTTTTTT. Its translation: CASSSGHHRTGELFF.

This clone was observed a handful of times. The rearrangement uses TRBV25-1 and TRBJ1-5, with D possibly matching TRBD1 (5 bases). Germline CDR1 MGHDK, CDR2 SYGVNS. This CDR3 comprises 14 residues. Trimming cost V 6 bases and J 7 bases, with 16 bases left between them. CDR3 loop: CASRGPGFGQPQHF. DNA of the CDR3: TGTGCCAGCAGGGGGCCAGGTTTTGGGCAGCCCCAGCATTTT.

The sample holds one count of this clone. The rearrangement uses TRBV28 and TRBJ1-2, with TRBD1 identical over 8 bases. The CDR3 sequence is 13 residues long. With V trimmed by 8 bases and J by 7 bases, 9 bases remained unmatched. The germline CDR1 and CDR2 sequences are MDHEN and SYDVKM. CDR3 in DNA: TGTGCCAGCGGACAGGGAGTCCGGCGTGGCTACACCTTC. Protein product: CASGQGVRRGYTF.

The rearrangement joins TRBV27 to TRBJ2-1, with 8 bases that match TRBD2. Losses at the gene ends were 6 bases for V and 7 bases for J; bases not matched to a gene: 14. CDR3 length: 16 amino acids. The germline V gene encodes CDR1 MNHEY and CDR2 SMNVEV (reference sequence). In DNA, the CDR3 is TGTGCCAGCAGCACCGGGAGGGTAGGGGCTCGGAATGAGCAGTTCTTC. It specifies CASSTGRVGARNEQFF.

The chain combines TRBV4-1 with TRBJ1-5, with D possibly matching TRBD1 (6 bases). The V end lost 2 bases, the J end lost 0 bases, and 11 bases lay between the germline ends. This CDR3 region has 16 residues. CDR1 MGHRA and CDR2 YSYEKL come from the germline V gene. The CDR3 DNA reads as TGCGCCAGCAGCCAAACAGAGGGGGATAGCAATCAGCCCCAGCATTTT. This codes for CASSQTEGDSNQPQHF.

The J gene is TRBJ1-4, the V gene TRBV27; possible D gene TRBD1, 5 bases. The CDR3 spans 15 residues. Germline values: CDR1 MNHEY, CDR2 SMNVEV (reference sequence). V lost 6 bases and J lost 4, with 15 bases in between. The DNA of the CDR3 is TGTGCCAGCAGCTTAGGGTGGCAGGGTAATGAAAAACTGTTTTTT. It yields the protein CASSLGWQGNEKLFF.

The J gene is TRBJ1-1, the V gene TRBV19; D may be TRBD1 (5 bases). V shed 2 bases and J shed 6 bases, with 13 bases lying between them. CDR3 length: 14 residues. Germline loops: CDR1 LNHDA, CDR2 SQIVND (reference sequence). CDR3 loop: CASSIWGRKAEAFF. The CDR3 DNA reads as TGTGCCAGTAGTATATGGGGCAGGAAGGCTGAAGCTTTCTTT.